What follows are 10 T cell receptor beta chains derived from one specimen sequenced in a study of T-cell memory formation after mild COVID-19. Using its own MiXCR run on the 5' RACE reads, TCRdb lists one record per CDR3 protein. There are about 130,000 distinct CDR3 sequences in the sample; about 16% occur only once, and over 11% lies in the top ten. Material for sequencing was PBMCs or a T cell subset sorted from them (not recorded which). These receptors were obtained from an adult woman who had mild COVID-19 (a few samples of this study predate the infection). Cell type and time point are not known.

The rearrangement joins TRBV7-2 to TRBJ2-7; D possibly corresponds to TRBD1 (7 bases). Germline loops: CDR1 SGHTA, CDR2 FQGNSA. CDR3 size: 13 residues. The V gene lost 5 bases and the J gene lost 3 bases, with 11 bases spanning the gap. The CDR3 reads CASSAGTDYEQYF. The CDR3 region has the DNA TGTGCCAGCAGCGCGGGGACAGACTACGAGCAGTACTTC.

This clonotype was picked up a small number of times. Here the CDR3 reads CASRDQGMHSNQPQHF. CDR3 in DNA: TGTGCCAGCAGGGATCAGGGTATGCATAGCAATCAGCCCCAGCATTTT. The genes are TRBV12-3 or TRBV12-4 and TRBJ1-5, with D possibly being TRBD1 (5 bases). Deletions cut 6 bases from V and 0 bases from J, with 15 bases between. The CDR3 contains 16 residues.

The CDR3 loop reads CATGGSSGANVLTF. The CDR3 nucleotides are TGTGCCACAGGGGGTAGCTCTGGGGCCAACGTCCTGACTTTC. The rearrangement links TRBV7-7 to TRBJ2-6; 7 nucleotides agree with TRBD1. There are 14 residues in the CDR3. V shed 10 bases, J shed 0 bases, and the junction held 3 bases outside the gene matches. The germline gives CDR1 SSHAT, CDR2 FNYEAQ (reference sequence). Using reference TRBV7-7 and TRBJ2-6 for the parts outside the CDR3, the full variable domain is GAGVSQSPRYKVTKRGQDVTLRCDPISSHATLYWYQQALGQGPEFLTYFNYEAQPDKSGLPSDRFSAERPEGSISTLTIQRTEQRDSAMYRCATGGSSGANVLTFGAGSRLTVL.

The CDR3 DNA is TGTGCCAGCAGGGATACGCGGGGCAGCACAGATACGCAGTATTTT. Translated, it gives CASRDTRGSTDTQYF. The V and J genes are TRBV25-1 and TRBJ2-3, with D possibly being TRBD2 (6 bases). Germline assignment: CDR1 MGHDK and CDR2 SYGVNS. Trimming took off 6 bases at V and 0 bases at J, with 13 bases between the two ends. This CDR3 is built from 15 residues.

The chain recombines TRBV4-3 with TRBJ2-7; D remains ambiguous. CDR3 length: 15 residues. In germline, CDR1 is LGHNA, CDR2 YSLEER. V lost 3 bases and J lost 0, with 12 bases in between. The CDR3 here is CASSQAEASSYEQYF. The CDR3 DNA follows: TGCGCCAGCAGCCAGGCAGAGGCGAGCTCCTACGAGCAGTACTTC.

The chain joins TRBV7-2 to TRBJ2-5; 11 nucleotides agree with TRBD2. The germline CDR1 and CDR2 sequences are SGHTA and FQGNSA. The trim removed 4 bases at V and 4 bases at J, leaving 14 bases unmatched. The CDR3 runs 18 residues. CDR3 sequence: CASSSQSLAGGPLETQYF. The CDR3 coding sequence is TGTGCCAGCAGCTCCCAATCCTTAGCGGGAGGGCCCCTAGAGACCCAGTACTTC.

The chain has TRBV2 and TRBJ1-1; tentative D call: TRBD1 (5 bases). This CDR3 region has 16 residues. Trimming removed 7 bases from V and 2 bases from J, with 20 bases in between. Germline-derived CDR1 and CDR2 are SNHLY and FYNNEI. Written as DNA, the CDR3 is TGTGCCAGCACCGGAATTCATACCCAGGGCAACACTGAAGCTTTCTTT. It translates to CASTGIHTQGNTEAFF.

The rearrangement uses TRBV12-3 or TRBV12-4 and TRBJ1-1; TRBD1 aligns across 8 bases. This CDR3 spans 14 amino acids. The J segment lost 3 bases and the V segment lost 5 bases, leaving 5 bases of the junction unmatched. CDR3 sequence reads: CASSNSGQDTEAFF. The DNA for the CDR3 is TGTGCCAGCAGTAACTCGGGACAGGACACTGAAGCTTTCTTT.

The chain has TRBV12-3 or TRBV12-4 and TRBJ2-7; 9 bases match TRBD1. The CDR3 spans 14 residues. The V and J ends lost 6 bases and 3 bases, in that order; junction bases with no gene match: 6. Here the CDR3 reads CASSRDRAFYEQYF. Written as DNA, the CDR3 is TGTGCCAGCAGCCGGGACAGGGCCTTCTACGAGCAGTACTTC.

The genes are TRBV7-9 and TRBJ2-7; 9 nucleotides agree with TRBD1. CDR3 length equals 13 residues. The V segment lost 5 bases and the J segment 7 bases; nucleotides outside the gene matches: 6. The germline V gene has CDR1 SEHNR and CDR2 FQNEAQ (reference sequence). CDR3 region: CASSDGQGPEQYF. In nucleotides, the CDR3 is TGTGCCAGCAGCGATGGACAGGGGCCTGAGCAGTACTTC.